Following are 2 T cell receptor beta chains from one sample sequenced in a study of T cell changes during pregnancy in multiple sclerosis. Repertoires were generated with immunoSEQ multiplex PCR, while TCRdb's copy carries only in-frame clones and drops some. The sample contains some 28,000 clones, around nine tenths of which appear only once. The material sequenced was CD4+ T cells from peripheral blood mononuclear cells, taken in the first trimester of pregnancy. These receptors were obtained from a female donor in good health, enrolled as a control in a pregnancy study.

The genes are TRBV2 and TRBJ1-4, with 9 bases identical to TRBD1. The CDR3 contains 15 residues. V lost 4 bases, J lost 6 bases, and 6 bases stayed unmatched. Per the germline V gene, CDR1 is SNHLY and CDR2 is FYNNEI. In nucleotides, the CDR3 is TGTGCCAGCAGTGGACAGGGGGGGGTGTATGAAAAACTGTTTTTT. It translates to CASSGQGGVYEKLFF.

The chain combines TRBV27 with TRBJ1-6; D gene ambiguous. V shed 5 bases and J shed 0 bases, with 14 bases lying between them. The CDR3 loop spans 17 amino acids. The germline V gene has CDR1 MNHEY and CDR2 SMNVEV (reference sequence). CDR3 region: CASSPTDQSSYNSPLHF. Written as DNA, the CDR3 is TGTGCCAGCAGTCCAACAGACCAGAGCTCCTATAATTCACCCCTCCACTTT.